Following are 11 T cell receptor beta chains from one sample sequenced in a study of CD8 T cells in ankylosing spondylitis. Study outcomes and limitations: In ankylosing spondylitis blood, a motif of about eight highly homologous TCR beta variants appeared characteristic.

Their target antigens are unknown. One entry per CDR3 protein results from TCRdb running MiXCR on the 5' RACE reads. The data contain some 800,000 distinct CDR3 sequences, over 9.5% of them singletons. Material: blood, either unsorted or a sorted T cell fraction (not recorded which). Every receptor here comes from a male donor with ankylosing spondylitis.

The V call is TRBV18, the J call TRBJ2-1; 9 nucleotides match TRBD2. The germline V gene has CDR1 KGHSH and CDR2 LQKENI. Trimming cost V 0 bases and J 4 bases; bases outside gene matches: 4. This CDR3 is 16 amino acids long. The CDR3 is CASSPPSAGGYNEQFF. As DNA, the CDR3 is TGTGCCAGCTCACCACCGTCAGCGGGAGGTTACAATGAGCAGTTCTTC.

The rearrangement links TRBV4-2 to TRBJ1-2, with D possibly matching TRBD1 (5 bases). The germline V gene encodes CDR1 LGHNA and CDR2 YNFKEQ. The CDR3 length is 14 residues. V dropped 1 base and J dropped 4 bases, with 10 bases sitting between them. CDR3 amino acids: CASSQVSGSYGYTF. The CDR3 region has the DNA TGTGCCAGCAGCCAAGTTTCAGGGAGCTATGGCTACACCTTC.

As regards this clonotype: The conserved final phenylalanine or tryptophan is absent from the CDR3, which likely points to a read error. The J gene is TRBJ2-7, the V gene TRBV18, with D hard to call. The V end was cut by 6 bases, the J end by 4 bases, with 10 bases between. The CDR3 runs 12 residues. Per the germline V gene, CDR1 is KGHSH and CDR2 is LQKENI. In DNA form, the CDR3 reads TGTGCCAGCTCGGTCGGAACATACGAGCAGTACTCC. It is translated as CASSVGTYEQYS.

This chain joins TRBV18 and TRBJ1-2; D is possibly TRBD1 (5 bases). The V end was cut by 2 bases, the J end by 7 bases, with 11 bases between. The CDR3 runs 13 residues. Germline V lookup: CDR1 KGHSH, CDR2 LQKENI. In DNA form, the CDR3 reads TGTGCCAGCTCACCAAGGGACGGTATTGGCTACACCTTC. Its protein is CASSPRDGIGYTF.

Ten or more counts support this clonotype. This chain links TRBV10-3 with TRBJ2-3; possible D gene TRBD2, 6 bases. The CDR3 length is 16 residues. V was pared by 5 bases and J by 2 bases, with 17 bases between. Germline V gene data show CDR1 as ENHRY and CDR2 as SYGVKD. The CDR3: CAISPIAEISTDTQYF. The CDR3 DNA sequence: TGTGCCATCAGTCCGATAGCGGAAATCTCCACAGATACGCAGTATTTT.

Only a few counts were recorded for this clonotype. The rearrangement uses TRBV3-1 and TRBJ2-4; weak D call: TRBD1 (6 bases). The CDR3 is 15 residues long. Trimming stripped 2 bases from V and 0 bases from J, with 8 bases between. The germline gives CDR1 LGHDT, CDR2 YNNKEL (reference sequence). In DNA form, the CDR3 reads TGTGCCAGCAGCCAAACCAGGGGAGCCAAAAACATTCAGTACTTC. Protein product: CASSQTRGAKNIQYF.

The chain carries TRBV6-2 or TRBV6-3 and TRBJ2-2, with TRBD1 matching 11 bases. The CDR3 runs to 16 residues. The V and J ends lost 3 bases and 7 bases, in that order; junction bases with no gene match: 7. Germline CDR1 is MNHEY and CDR2 is SVGEGT. The CDR3 is CASSYLGQGASGELFF. DNA of the CDR3: TGTGCCAGCAGTTATCTAGGACAGGGGGCAAGCGGGGAGCTGTTTTTT.

This clonotype was recorded at least ten times. The rearrangement joins TRBV4-3 to TRBJ2-1; tentative D call: TRBD2 (6 bases). The CDR3 contains 13 residues. V was clipped by 0 bases and J by 10 bases, with 10 bases between them. Germline CDR1 and CDR2: LGHNA and YSLEER. CDR3 DNA: TGCGCCAGCAGCCAAGAGGGGGGTGGCGAGCAGTTCTTC. Translated: CASSQEGGGEQFF.

The rearrangement links TRBV9 to TRBJ2-7, with 8 bases matching TRBD2. CDR3 length equals 15 residues. The junction had 4 bases not matched to a gene; V was cut back by 1 base and J by 1 base. The germline V gene encodes CDR1 SGDLS and CDR2 YYNGEE. The CDR3 region has the DNA TGTGCCAGCAGCGTATATGGCGGGGGGTCCTACGAGCAGTACTTC. Its translation is CASSVYGGGSYEQYF.

In its sample, this clonotype was seen a few times. The rearrangement links TRBV19 to TRBJ1-3; no firm D call. There are 14 residues in the CDR3. V dropped 7 bases and J dropped 0 bases, with 10 bases sitting between them. CDR1 and CDR2 (germline): LNHDA, SQIVND (reference sequence). CDR3 residues: CASTRTFSGNTIYF. CDR3 nucleotide sequence: TGTGCCAGTACCAGAACCTTCTCTGGAAACACCATATATTTT.

This clonotype was found a few times. The chain has TRBV20-1 and TRBJ2-6, with TRBD1 as a possible D gene (6 bases). The CDR3 is made up of 14 amino acids. The V gene's germline CDR1 is DFQATT and CDR2 SNEGSKA (reference sequence). Trimming left V 6 bases short and J 1 base short, with 10 bases between. CDR3: CSARQASGANVLTF. The CDR3 DNA is TGCAGTGCCCGACAGGCTTCTGGGGCCAACGTCCTGACTTTC.